These T cell receptor beta chains were read from a single sample in a study of OX40 agonist ivuxolimab in advanced cancers. Measured with immunoSEQ multiplex PCR; TCRdb has only the in-frame clones, and not every one. The sample includes around 100,000 clones, 91% of them seen just once. This specimen consisted of CD4+ or CD8+ T cells sorted from blood, obtained in a trial of the OX40 agonist ivuxolimab. Every receptor here comes from an adult with an advanced solid tumor such as melanoma, head and neck, liver or kidney cancer. Both conserved end residues are part of each CDR3. Each record gives: J gene, clone size, V gene, CDR3 protein. The size entry is marked missing in some rows and otherwise reads once, few, many or a size class.

j_call: TRBJ2-2; clone_size: .; v_call: TRBV5-1; cdr3_aa: CASSLDTNTGELFF
j_call: TRBJ1-3; clone_size: .; v_call: TRBV5-1; cdr3_aa: CASSLEGRGSGNTIYF
j_call: TRBJ1-1; clone_size: .; v_call: TRBV11-1; cdr3_aa: CASSPNRNTEAFF
j_call: TRBJ1-2; clone_size: few; v_call: TRBV6-6; cdr3_aa: CASSYLAPSGGYTF
j_call: TRBJ2-5; clone_size: .; v_call: TRBV19; cdr3_aa: CASSTNKETQYF
j_call: TRBJ2-2; clone_size: .; v_call: TRBV27; cdr3_aa: CASSFRSGRTRTGELFF
j_call: TRBJ2-5; clone_size: .; v_call: TRBV7-2; cdr3_aa: CASSLAGGPRETQYF
j_call: TRBJ1-1; clone_size: .; v_call: TRBV19; cdr3_aa: CASSIFGRPNTEAFF
j_call: TRBJ2-2; clone_size: .; v_call: TRBV19; cdr3_aa: CASRGGHQNTGELFF
j_call: TRBJ2-1; clone_size: .; v_call: TRBV2; cdr3_aa: CASRTSGTIVGEQFF
j_call: TRBJ1-2; clone_size: .; v_call: TRBV7-2; cdr3_aa: CASSTRDRDYNYGYTF
j_call: TRBJ2-2; clone_size: .; v_call: TRBV19; cdr3_aa: CASSVGSVSTGELFF
j_call: TRBJ2-1; clone_size: .; v_call: TRBV2; cdr3_aa: CASSERPAGYYNEQFF
j_call: TRBJ2-7; clone_size: .; v_call: TRBV7-9; cdr3_aa: CASSFVADSYEQYF
j_call: TRBJ2-7; clone_size: .; v_call: TRBV15; cdr3_aa: CATSAVTRGGEQYF
j_call: TRBJ1-2; clone_size: .; v_call: TRBV30; cdr3_aa: CAWSVGRRYGYTF
j_call: TRBJ1-3; clone_size: .; v_call: TRBV6-5; cdr3_aa: CASSYSMQGAGNTIYF
j_call: TRBJ2-5; clone_size: .; v_call: TRBV5-1; cdr3_aa: CASSLYRGQETQYF
j_call: TRBJ1-4; clone_size: .; v_call: TRBV28; cdr3_aa: CASSPGTGLKEKLFF
j_call: TRBJ2-7; clone_size: .; v_call: TRBV7-6; cdr3_aa: CASSLAGQPSSYEQYF
j_call: TRBJ1-1; clone_size: .; v_call: TRBV7-2; cdr3_aa: CASSLAHQGLAFF
j_call: TRBJ2-1; clone_size: .; v_call: TRBV6-5; cdr3_aa: CASSPDRGRNYEQFF
j_call: TRBJ1-2; clone_size: .; v_call: TRBV6-6; cdr3_aa: CASRINTVGGYTF
j_call: TRBJ1-2; clone_size: .; v_call: TRBV7-9; cdr3_aa: CASSLVGDYGYTF
j_call: TRBJ1-3; clone_size: .; v_call: TRBV30; cdr3_aa: CAWCTGPGNTIYF
j_call: TRBJ2-5; clone_size: once; v_call: TRBV4-2; cdr3_aa: CASSHEFLAGGPNQETQYF
j_call: TRBJ2-7; clone_size: .; v_call: TRBV7-2; cdr3_aa: CASSVLDSFSTYEQYF
j_call: TRBJ2-2; clone_size: .; v_call: TRBV5-4; cdr3_aa: CASSSRGNTGELFF
j_call: TRBJ2-7; clone_size: once; v_call: TRBV5-4; cdr3_aa: CASSLAGGISYEQYF
j_call: TRBJ2-3; clone_size: .; v_call: TRBV28; cdr3_aa: CATAGGRPSTDTQYF
j_call: TRBJ2-3; clone_size: once; v_call: TRBV9; cdr3_aa: CASSADSLSTDTQYF
j_call: TRBJ2-1; clone_size: once; v_call: TRBV7-8; cdr3_aa: CASSPDVGDEQFF
j_call: TRBJ2-1; clone_size: .; v_call: TRBV7-2; cdr3_aa: CASSQDGGPIHEQFF
j_call: TRBJ2-1; clone_size: .; v_call: TRBV19; cdr3_aa: CASSIVGVYNEQFF
j_call: TRBJ2-2; clone_size: .; v_call: TRBV4-2; cdr3_aa: CASSQASLGAGELFF
j_call: TRBJ2-3; clone_size: .; v_call: TRBV28; cdr3_aa: CASSVLGDTQYF
j_call: TRBJ2-3; clone_size: few; v_call: TRBV7-6; cdr3_aa: CASSLLAGGLVSTDTQYF
j_call: TRBJ2-3; clone_size: .; v_call: TRBV28; cdr3_aa: CASSFGFWRLGRTQYF
j_call: TRBJ2-1; clone_size: .; v_call: TRBV5-1; cdr3_aa: CASSLVPGLSEQFF
j_call: TRBJ2-3; clone_size: .; v_call: TRBV6-1; cdr3_aa: CASSVDRSTDTQYF
j_call: TRBJ2-7; clone_size: .; v_call: TRBV6-5; cdr3_aa: CASRPRDTSYEQYF
j_call: TRBJ2-2; clone_size: .; v_call: TRBV4-2; cdr3_aa: CASSLVGGRETGELFF
j_call: TRBJ1-4; clone_size: .; v_call: TRBV4-1; cdr3_aa: CASSQEGGFLTNEKLFF
j_call: TRBJ2-7; clone_size: .; v_call: TRBV5-5; cdr3_aa: CASNPRGGGSYEQYF
j_call: TRBJ2-7; clone_size: .; v_call: TRBV5-6; cdr3_aa: CASSKGQTYEQYF
j_call: TRBJ2-7; clone_size: .; v_call: TRBV30; cdr3_aa: CAWSGRGKAYEQYF
j_call: TRBJ2-5; clone_size: .; v_call: TRBV6-6; cdr3_aa: CASKPPGPETQYF
j_call: TRBJ2-7; clone_size: .; v_call: TRBV11-3; cdr3_aa: CASSLDNSHEQYF
j_call: TRBJ2-1; clone_size: .; v_call: TRBV5-8; cdr3_aa: CASGRWNEQFF